This T cell receptor (beta chain) appears in the sequencing data of a study of T-cell memory formation after mild COVID-19. Study-level information: The study found TCR clusters largely donor specific. Overall study results and limits: Researchers found some responding clones in pre-infection memory, a sign that cross-reactive memory joined. A second wave expanding day 15 to 37 was CD4+-biased; contracting clones were balanced.

One entry per CDR3 protein, called by TCRdb with MiXCR from the 5' RACE reads. Of around 50,000 distinct CDR3 sequences in the sample, approximately 12% were seen once. The V gene lost 5 bases and the J gene lost 5 bases, with 15 bases spanning the gap. The CDR3 contains 13 residues. CDR1 is DFQATT and CDR2 is SNEGSKA in the germline V gene (reference sequence). This clonotype turned up a few times. Its antigen is not known. The receptor was isolated from a man aged 18 to 30 who had mild COVID-19 (a few samples of this study predate the infection). Cell type and time point are not known. The sequencing sample was made of PBMCs or a T cell subset sorted from them (not recorded which). The gene calls are TRBV20-1 and TRBJ2-5; D possibly matches TRBD1 or TRBD2 (5 bases each). CDR3 sequence (DNA): TGCAGTGCTCCCGGGACCACCCGGGAGACCCAGTACTTC. This encodes CSAPGTTRETQYF.